Shown below are 23 T cell receptor beta chains from a single sample sequenced in a study of cytomegalovirus exposure and HLA in healthy donors (dated by TCRdb to the late 2010s). The library was made by the immunoSEQ multiplex PCR assay. For the multiplex PCR, a mixture combining 60 forward primers for TCR Vbeta segments and 13 reverse primers for TCR Jbeta segments was used. The table comes from immuneACCESS by way of TCRdb, which keeps in-frame sequences with V and J called. Part of the clones is missing from these tables; in studies checked, under half for an unresolved V gene and the rest for unknown reasons. Here the sample has about 120,000 clones; about 77% occur a single time. The top ten clones comprise 5% to 5.5% of the sample. The sequencing sample was made of PBMCs. The receptors shown here come from a woman in her 30s in good health and CMV-seropositive.

This clone was counted once. The chain links TRBV30 to TRBJ1-2; tentative D call: TRBD1 (5 bases). The CDR3 consists of 12 residues. Trimming shortened V by 2 bases and J by 5 bases, and 9 bases separated the two germline ends. In germline, CDR1 is GTSNPN, CDR2 SVGIG (reference sequence). In nucleotides, the CDR3 is TGTGCCTGGAGTCCAGGGAATTATGGCTACACCTTC. This gives the protein CAWSPGNYGYTF. The entire variable domain, with the rest obtained from reference TRBV30 and TRBJ1-2, is as follows: SQTIHQWPATLVQPVGSPLSLECTVEGTSNPNLYWYRQAAGRGLQLLFYSVGIGQISSEVPQNLSASRPQDRQFILSSKKLLLSDSGFYLCAWSPGNYGYTFGSGTRLTVV.

The J gene is TRBJ1-1, the V gene TRBV9; 7 positions agree with TRBD1. Unmatched junction bases numbered 8, after V lost 4 bases and J lost 8 bases. Germline assignment: CDR1 SGDLS and CDR2 YYNGEE. The CDR3 totals 13 residues. The CDR3 sequence is CASSTLTGTEAFF. The CDR3 DNA reads as TGTGCCAGCAGCACCCTGACAGGGACAGAAGCTTTCTTT.

J is TRBJ2-1 and V is TRBV30, with 10 positions matching TRBD2. After removal of 0 bases from V and 6 bases from J, the junction contained 2 bases not matched to a gene. The germline V gene has CDR1 GTSNPN and CDR2 SVGIG (reference sequence). The CDR3 is made up of 14 amino acids. CDR3 bases: TGTGCCTGGAGTGTAGCGGGGGGGCTCAATGAGCAGTTCTTC. Residues: CAWSVAGGLNEQFF.

This CDR3 is CASSYSIREDGELFF. Here the CDR3 DNA reads TGTGCCAGCAGTTACTCTATACGGGAGGACGGGGAGCTGTTTTTT. V gene TRBV6-5 combines with J gene TRBJ2-2; 7 nucleotides agree with TRBD2. Losses at the gene ends were 0 bases for V and 7 bases for J; bases not matched to a gene: 5. The CDR3 length is 15 residues. Germline V lookup: CDR1 MNHEY, CDR2 SVGAGI.

The chain has TRBV5-1 and TRBJ2-5, with TRBD2 matching over 9 bases. V shed 0 bases and J 3 bases; nucleotides not matched to a gene: 0. The CDR3 covers 14 residues. CDR1 and CDR2 from the germline V gene are SGHRS and YFSETQ. The CDR3 bases are TGCGCCAGCAGCTTGGTAGCGGGAGAAGAGACCCAGTACTTC. Residues: CASSLVAGEETQYF. The entire variable domain, with the rest obtained from reference TRBV5-1 and TRBJ2-5, is as follows: KAGVTQTPRYLIKTRGQQVTLSCSPISGHRSVSWYQQTPGQGLQFLFEYFSETQRNKGNFPGRFSGRQFSNSRSEMNVSTLELGDSALYLCASSLVAGEETQYFGPGTRLLVL.

The rearrangement links TRBV15 to TRBJ1-4, with TRBD1 identical over 10 bases. Trimming cost V 0 bases and J 8 bases; bases outside gene matches: 12. Per germline, CDR1 LNHNV and CDR2 YYDKDF (reference sequence). This CDR3 region has 18 residues. The CDR3 nucleotides read TGTGCCACCAGCAGAGATGCCGTGCGGGACAGGGGAGGAGAAAAACTGTTTTTT. Encoded protein: CATSRDAVRDRGGEKLFF.

The chain employs TRBV6-5 and TRBJ1-1; D call uncertain. Trimming removed 5 bases at V and 3 bases at J, with 10 bases between. Germline V gives CDR1 MNHEY, CDR2 SVGAGI. This CDR3 contains 13 residues. CDR3 in amino acids: CASSRKRDTEAFF. CDR3 DNA: TGTGCCAGCAGTCGCAAGCGGGACACTGAAGCTTTCTTT.

The chain carries TRBV5-1 and TRBJ1-1; D not certain. Germline V lookup: CDR1 SGHRS, CDR2 YFSETQ. The CDR3 is 13 residues long. Trimming stripped 4 bases from V and 5 bases from J, with 12 bases between. The CDR3 loop is CASSPMGETEAFF. The CDR3 DNA is TGCGCCAGCAGCCCGATGGGAGAGACTGAAGCTTTCTTT.

This chain uses TRBV11-3 with TRBJ2-5, with no clear D. Looked up from germline, CDR1 is SGHNT and CDR2 is YENEEA. The V end was cut by 6 bases, the J end by 3 bases, with 14 bases between. This CDR3 spans 14 amino acids. Here the CDR3 DNA reads TGTGCCAGCAGTCTAATTTGGGCAGAAGAGACCCAGTACTTC. This translates into CASSLIWAEETQYF.

This clone appeared a few times. The J gene is TRBJ2-7, the V gene TRBV27, with TRBD2 as a possible D gene (5 bases). This CDR3 is 16 amino acids long. Trimming removed 0 bases at V and 2 bases at J, with 14 bases between. The germline V gene encodes CDR1 MNHEY and CDR2 SMNVEV (reference sequence). The CDR3 here is CASSLSWGARTYEQYF. The CDR3, as DNA: TGTGCCAGCAGTTTATCTTGGGGAGCTCGGACCTACGAGCAGTACTTC.

The V gene is TRBV30, the J gene TRBJ2-7, with D hard to call. This CDR3 spans 12 amino acids. V lost 3 bases and J lost 7, with 13 bases in between. The V gene's germline CDR1 is GTSNPN and CDR2 SVGIG (reference sequence). The DNA of the CDR3 is TGTGCCTGGAGCGAAGCCAGGCCAGAGCAGTACTTC. Protein: CAWSEARPEQYF.

This rearrangement joins TRBV5-4 to TRBJ1-2, with 10 bases fitting TRBD1. The V segment lost 3 bases and the J segment 0 bases; nucleotides outside the gene matches: 5. This CDR3 spans 16 amino acids. Germline V gene lookup returns CDR1 SGHNT and CDR2 YYREEE (reference sequence). CDR3 residues: CASSSGQGIANYGYTF. CDR3 bases: TGTGCCAGCAGCTCGGGACAGGGGATAGCTAACTATGGCTACACCTTC.

This chain links TRBV9 with TRBJ1-6, with D possibly TRBD1 on 6 matching bases. Germline V gives CDR1 SGDLS, CDR2 YYNGEE. The CDR3 runs to 16 residues. The V end lost 4 bases, the J end lost 10 bases, and 21 bases lay between the germline ends. CDR3 sequence: CASSSTWDTKGSPLHF. Here the CDR3 DNA reads TGTGCCAGCAGCTCCACCTGGGACACGAAGGGATCACCCCTCCACTTT. Full variable domain (remainder filled in from reference TRBV9 and TRBJ1-6): DSGVTQTPKHLITATGQRVTLRCSPRSGDLSVYWYQQSLDQGLQFLIQYYNGEERAKGNILERFSAQQFPDLHSELNLSSLELGDSALYFCASSSTWDTKGSPLHFGNGTRLTVT.

This chain connects TRBV14 to TRBJ2-5; no clear D gene. Germline CDR1 and CDR2: SGHDN and FVKESK. The V end was cut by 1 base, the J end by 5 bases, with 11 bases between. The CDR3 sequence is 14 residues long. The CDR3 DNA sequence: TGTGCCAGCAGCCAAGCTAATGGTCGGGAGACCCAGTACTTC. Protein: CASSQANGRETQYF. Full variable domain (remainder filled in from reference TRBV14 and TRBJ2-5): EAGVTQFPSHSVIEKGQTVTLRCDPISGHDNLYWYRRVMGKEIKFLLHFVKESKQDESGMPNNRFLAERTGGTYSTLKVQPAELEDSGVYFCASSQANGRETQYFGPGTRLLVL.

This clone was seen a handful of times. The rearrangement links TRBV7-3 to TRBJ2-5; D unresolved. Trimming pared 3 bases from V and 4 bases from J, leaving 9 bases between. The CDR3 length is 13 residues. Germline assignment: CDR1 SGHTA and CDR2 FQGTGA. The CDR3 bases are TGTGCCAGCAGCTTGTCCCAATCAGAGACCCAGTACTTC. It is translated as CASSLSQSETQYF.

J is TRBJ1-1 and V is TRBV5-1; 8 bases fit TRBD1. Germline CDR1 is SGHRS and CDR2 is YFSETQ. This CDR3 spans 15 amino acids. V gave up 3 bases and J gave up 1 base; unmatched junction bases: 5. CDR3 in amino acids: CASSWTQGGNTEAFF. CDR3 DNA: TGCGCCAGCAGCTGGACACAGGGGGGGAACACTGAAGCTTTCTTT.

This clone was counted a single time. The junction and the germline gene differ at one end; a read error may be behind it. Other DNA sequences in the sample encode the same CDR3. The rearrangement links TRBV6-5 to TRBJ2-7; 8 positions agree with TRBD2. Germline CDR1 MNHEY, CDR2 SVGAGI. This CDR3 has 15 residues. The chain's CDR3 is CASSYSTAGAYEQYF. For the CDR3, the DNA is TGTGCCAGCAGCTACTCGACAGCGGGAGCCTACGAGCAGTACTTC.

This clone was seen more than once but under ten times. The genes are TRBV5-1 and TRBJ2-3, with D unclear. Trimming shortened V by 1 base and J by 0 bases, and 12 bases separated the two germline ends. CDR3 length equals 16 residues. From germline, CDR1 is SGHRS and CDR2 YFSETQ. For the CDR3, the DNA is TGCGCCAGCAGCTTGACCCCCTGGCAGAGCACAGATACGCAGTATTTT. Amino acids: CASSLTPWQSTDTQYF.

The chain combines TRBV21-1 with TRBJ2-7; the D call TRBD2 from the table was never checked on the DNA. TRBV21-1 is a documented pseudogene. CDR3 length: 16 amino acids. CDR3 loop: CASNVHPELSSYEQYF. The CDR3 nucleotides read TGTGCCAGCAATGTTCATCCCGAGTTGAGCTCCTACGAGCAGTACTTC.

The J gene is TRBJ1-3, the V gene TRBV25-1; no clear D gene. This CDR3 comprises 15 residues. Germline V gives CDR1 MGHDK, CDR2 SYGVNS. Between the trimmed V and J ends, which lost 7 bases and 0 bases, there was a span of 13 bases. CDR3 nucleotides: TGTGCCAGCAAACCCGAGATTACCTCTGGAAACACCATATATTTT. Its translation is CASKPEITSGNTIYF.

The rearrangement links TRBV10-3 to TRBJ1-2; 9 bases line up with TRBD1. Germline CDR1 ENHRY, CDR2 SYGVKD. This CDR3 is 13 amino acids long. With V trimmed by 8 bases and J by 4 bases, 5 bases remained unmatched. CDR3 DNA: TGTGCCATCGGGGACAGGGACGGCTATGGCTACACCTTC. This gives the protein CAIGDRDGYGYTF.

This clone was seen only once. This rearrangement joins TRBV9 to TRBJ2-3; perhaps TRBD1 as D (7 bases). The germline CDR1 and CDR2 sequences are SGDLS and YYNGEE. The CDR3 totals 13 residues. Trimming took 4 bases from V and 6 from J, leaving 12 bases between them. CDR3 in DNA: TGTGCCAGCAGCCCAGGGGGGTGGGATACGCAGTATTTT. Translating gives CASSPGGWDTQYF.

The CDR3 here is CASSQDRDYGGYTF. For the CDR3, the DNA is TGTGCCAGCAGTCAGGACAGGGATTACGGTGGCTACACCTTC. The V gene is TRBV6-1, the J gene TRBJ1-2, with 8 bases identical to TRBD1. Germline CDR1 MNHNS, CDR2 SASEGT. The CDR3 has 14 residues. After removal of 5 bases from V and 7 bases from J, the junction contained 9 bases not matched to a gene.